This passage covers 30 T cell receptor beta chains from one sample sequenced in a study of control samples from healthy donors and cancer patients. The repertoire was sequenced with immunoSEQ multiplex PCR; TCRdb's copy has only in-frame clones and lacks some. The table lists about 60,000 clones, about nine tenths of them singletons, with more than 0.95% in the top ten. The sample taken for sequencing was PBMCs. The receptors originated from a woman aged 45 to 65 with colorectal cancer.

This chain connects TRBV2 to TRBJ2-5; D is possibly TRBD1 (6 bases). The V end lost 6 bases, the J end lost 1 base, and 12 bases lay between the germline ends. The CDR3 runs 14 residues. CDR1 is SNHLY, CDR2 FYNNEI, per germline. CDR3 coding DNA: TGTGCCAGCAGCGCCGACAGGCTCCAAGAGACCCAGTACTTC. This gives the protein CASSADRLQETQYF.

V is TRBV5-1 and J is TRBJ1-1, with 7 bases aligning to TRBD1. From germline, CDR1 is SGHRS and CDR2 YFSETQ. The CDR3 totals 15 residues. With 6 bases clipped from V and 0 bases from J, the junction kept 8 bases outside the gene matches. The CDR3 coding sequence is TGCGCCAGCACCGACCCCGGGACAGTGAACACTGAAGCTTTCTTT. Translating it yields CASTDPGTVNTEAFF. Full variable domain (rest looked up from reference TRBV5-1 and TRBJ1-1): KAGVTQTPRYLIKTRGQQVTLSCSPISGHRSVSWYQQTPGQGLQFLFEYFSETQRNKGNFPGRFSGRQFSNSRSEMNVSTLELGDSALYLCASTDPGTVNTEAFFGQGTRLTVV.

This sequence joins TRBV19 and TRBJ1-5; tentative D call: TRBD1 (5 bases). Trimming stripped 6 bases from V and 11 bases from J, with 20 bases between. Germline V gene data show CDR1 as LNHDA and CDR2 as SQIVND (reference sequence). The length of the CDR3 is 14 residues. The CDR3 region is CASRTQGALQSQHF. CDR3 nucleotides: TGTGCCAGTAGAACTCAGGGAGCCCTGCAGTCCCAGCATTTT.

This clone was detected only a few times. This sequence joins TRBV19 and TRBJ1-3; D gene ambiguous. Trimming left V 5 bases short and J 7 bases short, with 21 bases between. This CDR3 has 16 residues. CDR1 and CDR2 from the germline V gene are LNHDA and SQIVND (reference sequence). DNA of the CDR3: TGTGCCAGTAGTTCCCGGGCGTCCGCTCTTGGGAACACCATATATTTT. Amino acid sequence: CASSSRASALGNTIYF.

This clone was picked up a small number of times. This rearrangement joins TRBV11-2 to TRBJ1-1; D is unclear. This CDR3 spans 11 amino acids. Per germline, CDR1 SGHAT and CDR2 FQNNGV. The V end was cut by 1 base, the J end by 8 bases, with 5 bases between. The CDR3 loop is CASSLAGEAFF. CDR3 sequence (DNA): TGTGCCAGCAGCTTAGCAGGAGAAGCTTTCTTT.

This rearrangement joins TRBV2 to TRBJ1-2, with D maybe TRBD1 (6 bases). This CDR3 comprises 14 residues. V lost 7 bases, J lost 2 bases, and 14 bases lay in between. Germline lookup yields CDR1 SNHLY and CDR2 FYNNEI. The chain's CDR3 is CASKVQQGNYGYTF. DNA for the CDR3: TGTGCCAGCAAAGTTCAACAGGGCAACTATGGCTACACCTTC.

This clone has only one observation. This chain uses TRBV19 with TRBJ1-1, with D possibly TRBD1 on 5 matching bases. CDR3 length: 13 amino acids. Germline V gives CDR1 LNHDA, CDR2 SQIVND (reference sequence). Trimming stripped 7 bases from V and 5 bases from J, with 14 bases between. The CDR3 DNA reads TGTGCCAGTAACGACAGAGGGGTAACTGAAGCTTTCTTT. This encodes CASNDRGVTEAFF.

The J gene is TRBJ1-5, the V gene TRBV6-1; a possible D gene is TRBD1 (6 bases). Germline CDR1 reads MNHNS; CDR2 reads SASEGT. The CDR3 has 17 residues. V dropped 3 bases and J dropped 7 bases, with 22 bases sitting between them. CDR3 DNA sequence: TGTGCCAGCAGTGAGGCGTTAGGGGGTGGTTTACAGCAGCCCCAGCATTTT. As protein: CASSEALGGGLQQPQHF.

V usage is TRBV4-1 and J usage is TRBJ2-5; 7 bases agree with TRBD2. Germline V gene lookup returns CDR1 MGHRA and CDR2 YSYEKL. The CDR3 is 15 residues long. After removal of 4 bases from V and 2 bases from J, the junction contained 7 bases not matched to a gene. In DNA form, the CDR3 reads TGCGCCAGCAGCCTTGCCGGGAGGAAGCAAGAGACCCAGTACTTC. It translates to CASSLAGRKQETQYF.

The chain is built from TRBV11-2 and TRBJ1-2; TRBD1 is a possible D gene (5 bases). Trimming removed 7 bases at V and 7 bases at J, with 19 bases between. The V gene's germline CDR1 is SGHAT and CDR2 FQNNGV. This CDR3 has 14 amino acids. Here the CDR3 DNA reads TGTGCCAGCACCTGGGGGATCCGGGGCGGTGGCTACACCTTC. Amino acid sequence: CASTWGIRGGGYTF.

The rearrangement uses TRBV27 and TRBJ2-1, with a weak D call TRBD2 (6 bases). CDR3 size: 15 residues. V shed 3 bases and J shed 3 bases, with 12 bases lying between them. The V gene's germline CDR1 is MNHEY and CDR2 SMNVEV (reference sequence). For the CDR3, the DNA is TGTGCCAGCAGTTTTGGCGGGGAACTCTACAATGAGCAGTTCTTC. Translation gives CASSFGGELYNEQFF.

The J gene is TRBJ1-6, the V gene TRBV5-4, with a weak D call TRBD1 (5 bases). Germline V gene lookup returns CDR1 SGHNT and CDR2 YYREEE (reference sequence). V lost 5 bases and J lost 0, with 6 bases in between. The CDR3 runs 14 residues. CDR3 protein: CASSDSSYNSPLHF. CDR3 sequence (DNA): TGTGCCAGCAGTGACAGCTCCTATAATTCACCCCTCCACTTT.

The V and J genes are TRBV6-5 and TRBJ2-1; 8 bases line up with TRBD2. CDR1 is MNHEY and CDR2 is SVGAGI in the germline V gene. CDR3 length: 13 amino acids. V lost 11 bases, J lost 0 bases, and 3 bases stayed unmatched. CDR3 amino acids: CAGSGSSYNEQFF. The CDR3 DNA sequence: TGTGCCGGGAGCGGGAGCTCCTACAATGAGCAGTTCTTC.

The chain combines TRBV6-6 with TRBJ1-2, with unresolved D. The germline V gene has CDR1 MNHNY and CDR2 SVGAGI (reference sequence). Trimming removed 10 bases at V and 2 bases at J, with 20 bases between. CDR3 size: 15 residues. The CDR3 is CATDDQSKENYGYTF. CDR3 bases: TGTGCCACCGACGACCAGTCCAAAGAAAACTATGGCTACACCTTC.

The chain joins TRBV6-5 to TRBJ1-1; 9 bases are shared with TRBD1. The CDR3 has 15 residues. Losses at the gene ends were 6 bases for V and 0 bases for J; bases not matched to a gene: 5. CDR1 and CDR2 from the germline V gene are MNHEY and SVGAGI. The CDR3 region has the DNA TGTGCCAGCAGGGGGGGGGACAGGGTGAACACTGAAGCTTTCTTT. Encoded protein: CASRGGDRVNTEAFF.

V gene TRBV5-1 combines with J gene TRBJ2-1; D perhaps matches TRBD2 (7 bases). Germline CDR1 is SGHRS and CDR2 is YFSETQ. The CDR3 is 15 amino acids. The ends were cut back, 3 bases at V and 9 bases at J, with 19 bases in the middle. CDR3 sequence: CASSSGGTNLPEQFF. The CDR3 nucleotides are TGCGCCAGCAGCTCCGGGGGGACAAATCTTCCTGAGCAGTTCTTC.

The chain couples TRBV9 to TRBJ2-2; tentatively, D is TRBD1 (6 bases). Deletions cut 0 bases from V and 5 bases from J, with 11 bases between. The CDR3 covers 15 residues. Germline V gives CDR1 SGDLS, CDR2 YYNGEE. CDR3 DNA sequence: TGTGCCAGCAGCGTAGGGACAGCAGGGACCGGGGAGCTGTTTTTT. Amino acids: CASSVGTAGTGELFF.

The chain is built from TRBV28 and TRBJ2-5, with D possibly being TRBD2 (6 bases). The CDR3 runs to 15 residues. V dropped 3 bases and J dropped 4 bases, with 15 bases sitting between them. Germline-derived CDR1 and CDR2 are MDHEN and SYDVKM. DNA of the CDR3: TGTGCCAGCAGTTTGGGGGTCCAGGGAGGAGAGACCCAGTACTTC. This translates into CASSLGVQGGETQYF.

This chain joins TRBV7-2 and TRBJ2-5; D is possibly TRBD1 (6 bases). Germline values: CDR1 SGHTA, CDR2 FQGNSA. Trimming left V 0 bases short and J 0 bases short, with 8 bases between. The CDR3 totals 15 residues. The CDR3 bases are TGTGCCAGCAGCTTAGCGGGGGCCAACCAAGAGACCCAGTACTTC. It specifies CASSLAGANQETQYF.

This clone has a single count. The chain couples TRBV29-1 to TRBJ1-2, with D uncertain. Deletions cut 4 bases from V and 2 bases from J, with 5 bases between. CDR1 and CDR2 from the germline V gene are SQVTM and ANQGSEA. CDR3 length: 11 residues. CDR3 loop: CSVAFNYGYTF. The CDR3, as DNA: TGCAGCGTTGCTTTCAACTATGGCTACACCTTC.

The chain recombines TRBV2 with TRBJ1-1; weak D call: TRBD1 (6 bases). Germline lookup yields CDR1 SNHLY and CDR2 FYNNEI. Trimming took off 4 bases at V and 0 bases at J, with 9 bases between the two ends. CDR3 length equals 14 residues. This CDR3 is CASSVQGMNTEAFF. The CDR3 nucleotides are TGTGCCAGCAGTGTACAGGGAATGAACACTGAAGCTTTCTTT.

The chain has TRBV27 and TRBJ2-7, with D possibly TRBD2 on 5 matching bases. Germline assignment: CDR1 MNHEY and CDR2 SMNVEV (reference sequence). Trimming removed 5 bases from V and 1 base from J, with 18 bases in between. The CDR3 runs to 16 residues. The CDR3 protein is CASSPAASHSSYEQYF. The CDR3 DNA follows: TGTGCCAGCAGTCCGGCCGCTAGCCATTCTTCCTACGAGCAGTACTTC.

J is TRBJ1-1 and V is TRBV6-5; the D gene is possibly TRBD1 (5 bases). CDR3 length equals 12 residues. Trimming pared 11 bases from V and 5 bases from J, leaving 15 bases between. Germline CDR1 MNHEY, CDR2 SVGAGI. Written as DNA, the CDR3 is TGTGCCGGGGGATTTAGGGTGACTGAAGCTTTCTTT. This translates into CAGGFRVTEAFF.

CDR3 coding DNA: TGCGCCAGCAGCCTGACAGCGGACTCTGGAAACACCATATATTTT. Amino acid sequence: CASSLTADSGNTIYF. The V gene is TRBV5-1, the J gene TRBJ1-3, with D possibly TRBD1 on 5 matching bases. CDR3 length: 15 residues. Germline V lookup: CDR1 SGHRS, CDR2 YFSETQ. V lost 4 bases, J lost 0 bases, and 11 bases lay in between.

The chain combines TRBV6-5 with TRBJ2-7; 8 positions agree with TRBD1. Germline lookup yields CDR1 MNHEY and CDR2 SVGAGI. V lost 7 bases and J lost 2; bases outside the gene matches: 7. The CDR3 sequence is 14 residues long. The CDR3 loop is CASTGQGMAYEQYF. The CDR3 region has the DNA TGTGCCAGCACCGGACAGGGCATGGCCTACGAGCAGTACTTC.

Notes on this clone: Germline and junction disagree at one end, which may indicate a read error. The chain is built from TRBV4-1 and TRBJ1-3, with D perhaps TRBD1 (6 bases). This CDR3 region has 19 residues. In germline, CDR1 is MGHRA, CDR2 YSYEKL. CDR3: CATSRKGDSTPNSGNTIYF. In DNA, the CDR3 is TGCGCCACCAGCCGGAAGGGGGATTCGACGCCGAACTCTGGAAACACCATATATTTT.

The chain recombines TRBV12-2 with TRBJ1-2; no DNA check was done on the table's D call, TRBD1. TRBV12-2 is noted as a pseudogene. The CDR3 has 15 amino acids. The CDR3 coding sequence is TGTGCAAGTCGCTTAGTGTTCGGGACAGGGGATGGCTACACCTTC. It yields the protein CASRLVFGTGDGYTF.

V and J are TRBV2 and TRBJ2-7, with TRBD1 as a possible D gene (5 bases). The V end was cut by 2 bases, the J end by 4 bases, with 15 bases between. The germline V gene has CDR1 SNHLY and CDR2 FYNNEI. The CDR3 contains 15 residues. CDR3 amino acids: CASSEPRGSGYEQYF. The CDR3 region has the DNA TGTGCCAGCAGTGAACCTAGGGGTTCCGGGTACGAGCAGTACTTC.

The CDR3 bases are TGTGCCAGCAGCTTAGTTACAGGGGCAAATGAGCAGTTCTTC. Protein sequence: CASSLVTGANEQFF. V is TRBV11-2 and J is TRBJ2-1, with 7 bases matching TRBD1. Trimming cost V 1 base and J 7 bases; bases outside gene matches: 4. Germline loops: CDR1 SGHAT, CDR2 FQNNGV. This CDR3 is built from 14 residues.

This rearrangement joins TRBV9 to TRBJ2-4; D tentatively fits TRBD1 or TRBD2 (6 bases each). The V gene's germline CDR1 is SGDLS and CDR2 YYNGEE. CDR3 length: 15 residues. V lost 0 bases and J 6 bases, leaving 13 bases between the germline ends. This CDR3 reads CASSVGGGPGNIQYF. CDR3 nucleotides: TGTGCCAGCAGCGTAGGAGGGGGGCCGGGAAACATTCAGTACTTC.